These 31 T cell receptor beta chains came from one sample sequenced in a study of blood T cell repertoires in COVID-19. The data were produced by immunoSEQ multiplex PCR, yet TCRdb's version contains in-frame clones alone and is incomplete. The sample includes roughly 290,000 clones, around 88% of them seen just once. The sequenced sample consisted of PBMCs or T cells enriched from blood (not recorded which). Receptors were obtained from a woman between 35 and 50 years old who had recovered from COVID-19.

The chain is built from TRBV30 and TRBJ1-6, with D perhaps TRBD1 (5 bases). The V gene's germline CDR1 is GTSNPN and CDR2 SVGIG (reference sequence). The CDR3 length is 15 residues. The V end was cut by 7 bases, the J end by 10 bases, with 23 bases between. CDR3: CASTVQVVRGSPLHF. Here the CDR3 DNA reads TGTGCCTCCACCGTACAGGTCGTACGCGGATCACCCCTCCACTTT.

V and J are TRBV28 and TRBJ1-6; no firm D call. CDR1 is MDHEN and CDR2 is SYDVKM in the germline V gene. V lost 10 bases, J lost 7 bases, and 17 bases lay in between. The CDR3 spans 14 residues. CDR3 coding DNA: TGTGCCACTCTAGGTTCCGCAGCGAATTCACCCCTCCACTTT. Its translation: CATLGSAANSPLHF.

The CDR3 protein is CASSLDTRKNTEAFF. Here the CDR3 DNA reads TGTGCCAGCAGTTTGGACACCCGGAAGAACACTGAAGCTTTCTTT. This rearrangement joins TRBV6-5 to TRBJ1-1, with D perhaps TRBD1 (5 bases). V dropped 4 bases and J dropped 1 base, with 13 bases sitting between them. CDR1 is MNHEY, CDR2 SVGAGI, per germline. This CDR3 has 15 amino acids.

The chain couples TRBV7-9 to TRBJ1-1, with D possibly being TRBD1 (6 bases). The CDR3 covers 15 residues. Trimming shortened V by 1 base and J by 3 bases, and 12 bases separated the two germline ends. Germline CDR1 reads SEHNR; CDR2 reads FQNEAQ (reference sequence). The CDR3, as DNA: TGTGCCAGCAGCTTAGGAGGAAAGGGGGACACTGAAGCTTTCTTT. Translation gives CASSLGGKGDTEAFF.

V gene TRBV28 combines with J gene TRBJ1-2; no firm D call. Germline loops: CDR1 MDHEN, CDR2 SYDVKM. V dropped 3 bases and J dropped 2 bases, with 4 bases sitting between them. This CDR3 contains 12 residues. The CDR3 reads CASSLRNYGYTF. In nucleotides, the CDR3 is TGTGCCAGCAGTTTGAGGAACTATGGCTACACCTTC.

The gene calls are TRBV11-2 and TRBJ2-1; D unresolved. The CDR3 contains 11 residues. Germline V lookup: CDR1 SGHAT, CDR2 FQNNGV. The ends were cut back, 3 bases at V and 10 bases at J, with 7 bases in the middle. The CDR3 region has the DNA TGTGCCAGCAGCTTGGAGTTGGAGCAGTTCTTC. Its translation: CASSLELEQFF.

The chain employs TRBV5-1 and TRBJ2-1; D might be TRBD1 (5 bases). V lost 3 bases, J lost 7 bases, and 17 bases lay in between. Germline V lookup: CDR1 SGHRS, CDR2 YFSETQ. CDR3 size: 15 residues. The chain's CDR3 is CASSSALQGPNEQFF. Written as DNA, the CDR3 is TGCGCCAGCAGCTCCGCCCTGCAGGGCCCAAATGAGCAGTTCTTC.

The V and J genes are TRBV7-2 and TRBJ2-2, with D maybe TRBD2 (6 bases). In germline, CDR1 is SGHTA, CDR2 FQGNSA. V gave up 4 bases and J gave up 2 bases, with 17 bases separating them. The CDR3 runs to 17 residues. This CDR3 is CASSSNRGGVNTGELFF. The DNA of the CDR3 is TGTGCCAGCAGCTCGAATCGTGGCGGGGTAAACACCGGGGAGCTGTTTTTT. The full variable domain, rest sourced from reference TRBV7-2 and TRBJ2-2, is GAGVSQSPSNKVTEKGKDVELRCDPISGHTALYWYRQSLGQGLEFLIYFQGNSAPDKSGLPSDRFSAERTGGSVSTLTIQRTQQEDSAVYLCASSSNRGGVNTGELFFGEGSRLTVL.

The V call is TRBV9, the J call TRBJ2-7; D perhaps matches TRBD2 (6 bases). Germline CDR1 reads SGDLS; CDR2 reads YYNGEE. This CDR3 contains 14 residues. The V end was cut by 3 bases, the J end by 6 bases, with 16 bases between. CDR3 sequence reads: CASSAVGGNGEQYF. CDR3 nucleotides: TGTGCCAGCAGCGCCGTCGGGGGTAACGGCGAGCAGTACTTC. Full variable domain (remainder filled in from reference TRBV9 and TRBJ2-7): DSGVTQTPKHLITATGQRVTLRCSPRSGDLSVYWYQQSLDQGLQFLIQYYNGEERAKGNILERFSAQQFPDLHSELNLSSLELGDSALYFCASSAVGGNGEQYFGPGTRLTVT.

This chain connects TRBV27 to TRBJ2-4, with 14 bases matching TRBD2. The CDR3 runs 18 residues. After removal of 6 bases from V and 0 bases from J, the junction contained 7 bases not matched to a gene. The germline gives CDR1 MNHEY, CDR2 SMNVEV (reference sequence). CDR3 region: CASSPRTSGGLAKNIQYF. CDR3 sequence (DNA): TGTGCCAGCAGCCCTCGGACTAGCGGGGGGTTAGCCAAAAACATTCAGTACTTC.

The CDR3 is CASSLGLAGEAKNIQYF. For the CDR3, the DNA is TGCGCCAGCAGCTTGGGATTAGCGGGAGAAGCCAAAAACATTCAGTACTTC. This chain joins TRBV5-1 and TRBJ2-4, with 9 nucleotides matching TRBD2. V shed 0 bases and J 0 bases; nucleotides not matched to a gene: 4. CDR1 and CDR2 from the germline V gene are SGHRS and YFSETQ. This CDR3 has 17 amino acids.

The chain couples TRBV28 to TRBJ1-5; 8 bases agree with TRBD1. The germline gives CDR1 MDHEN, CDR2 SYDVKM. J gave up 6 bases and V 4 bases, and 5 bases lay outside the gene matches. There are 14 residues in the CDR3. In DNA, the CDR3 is TGTGCCAGCAGTTCCGACAGGGGTTTTCAGCCCCAGCATTTT. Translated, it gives CASSSDRGFQPQHF.

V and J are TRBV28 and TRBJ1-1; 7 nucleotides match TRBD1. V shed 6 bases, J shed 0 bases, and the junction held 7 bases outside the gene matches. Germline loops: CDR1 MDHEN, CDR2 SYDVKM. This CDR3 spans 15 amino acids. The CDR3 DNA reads TGTGCCAGCAGGAACGCAGGGGGATTGAACACTGAAGCTTTCTTT. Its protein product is CASRNAGGLNTEAFF. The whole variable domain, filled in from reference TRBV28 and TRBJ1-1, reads DVKVTQSSRYLVKRTGEKVFLECVQDMDHENMFWYRQDPGLGLRLIYFSYDVKMKEKGDIPEGYSVSREKKERFSLILESASTNQTSMYLCASRNAGGLNTEAFFGQGTRLTVV.

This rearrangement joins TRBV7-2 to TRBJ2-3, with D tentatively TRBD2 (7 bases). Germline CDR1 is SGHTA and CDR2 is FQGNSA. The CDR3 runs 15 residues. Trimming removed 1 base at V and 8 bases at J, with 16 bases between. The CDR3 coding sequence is TGTGCCAGCAGCTTAGAGGGGAGGGGGTTTACTACGCAGTATTTT. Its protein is CASSLEGRGFTTQYF.

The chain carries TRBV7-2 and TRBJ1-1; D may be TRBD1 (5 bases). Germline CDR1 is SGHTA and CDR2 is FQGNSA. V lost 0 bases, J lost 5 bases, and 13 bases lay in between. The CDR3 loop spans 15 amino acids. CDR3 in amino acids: CASSLALGRATEAFF. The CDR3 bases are TGTGCCAGCAGCTTAGCGCTGGGCAGGGCAACTGAAGCTTTCTTT.

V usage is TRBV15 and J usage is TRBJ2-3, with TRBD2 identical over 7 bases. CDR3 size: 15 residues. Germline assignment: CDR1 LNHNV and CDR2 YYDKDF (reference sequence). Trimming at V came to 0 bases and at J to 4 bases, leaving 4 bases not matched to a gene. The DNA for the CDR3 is TGTGCCACCAGCAGAGAAGTTGGGGGGGCAGATACGCAGTATTTT. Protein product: CATSREVGGADTQYF.

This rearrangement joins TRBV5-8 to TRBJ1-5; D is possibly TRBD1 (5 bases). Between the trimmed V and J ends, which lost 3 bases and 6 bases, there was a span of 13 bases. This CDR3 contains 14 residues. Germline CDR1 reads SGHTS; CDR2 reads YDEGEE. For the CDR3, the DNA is TGTGCCAGCAGCTGGCAGGGAGGGCCTCAGCCCCAGCATTTT. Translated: CASSWQGGPQPQHF.

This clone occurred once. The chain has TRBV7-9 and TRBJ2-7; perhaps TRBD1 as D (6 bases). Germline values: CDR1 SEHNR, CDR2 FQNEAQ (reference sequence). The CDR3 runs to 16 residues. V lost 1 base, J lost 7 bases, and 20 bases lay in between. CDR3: CASSLVRTGPRGEQYF. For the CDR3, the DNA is TGTGCCAGCAGCTTAGTTCGAACCGGGCCCAGGGGTGAGCAGTACTTC.

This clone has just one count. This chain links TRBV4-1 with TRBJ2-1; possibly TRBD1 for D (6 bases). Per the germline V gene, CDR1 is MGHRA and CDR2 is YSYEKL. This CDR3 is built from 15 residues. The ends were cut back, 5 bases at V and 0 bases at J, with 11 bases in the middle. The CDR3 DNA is TGCGCCAGCAGCTTAACAGGGAGCTCCTACAATGAGCAGTTCTTC. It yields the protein CASSLTGSSYNEQFF.

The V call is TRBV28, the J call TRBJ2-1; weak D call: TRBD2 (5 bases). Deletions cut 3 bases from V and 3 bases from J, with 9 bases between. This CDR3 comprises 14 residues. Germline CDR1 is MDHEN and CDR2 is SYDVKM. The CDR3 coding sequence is TGTGCCAGCAGTTTGCCTGCGGGCTACAATGAGCAGTTCTTC. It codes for CASSLPAGYNEQFF.

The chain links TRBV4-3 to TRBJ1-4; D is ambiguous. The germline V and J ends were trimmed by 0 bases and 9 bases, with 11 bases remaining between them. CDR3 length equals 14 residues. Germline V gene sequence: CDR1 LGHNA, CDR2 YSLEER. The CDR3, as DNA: TGCGCCAGCAGCCAAGAATACAGAGGGCAAAAACTGTTTTTT. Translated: CASSQEYRGQKLFF.

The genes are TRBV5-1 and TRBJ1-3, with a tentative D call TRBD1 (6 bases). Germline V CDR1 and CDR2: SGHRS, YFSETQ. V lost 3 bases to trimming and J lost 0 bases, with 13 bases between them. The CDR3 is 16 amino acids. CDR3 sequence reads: CASSSTGGRSGNTIYF. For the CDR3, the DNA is TGCGCCAGCAGCTCCACGGGGGGCCGCTCTGGAAACACCATATATTTT.

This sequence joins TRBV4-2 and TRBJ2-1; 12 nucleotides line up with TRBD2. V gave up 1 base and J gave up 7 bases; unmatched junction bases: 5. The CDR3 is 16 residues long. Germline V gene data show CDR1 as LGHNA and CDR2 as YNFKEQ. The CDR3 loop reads CASSQVVTSGGNEQFF. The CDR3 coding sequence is TGTGCCAGCAGCCAAGTAGTAACTAGCGGGGGGAATGAGCAGTTCTTC.

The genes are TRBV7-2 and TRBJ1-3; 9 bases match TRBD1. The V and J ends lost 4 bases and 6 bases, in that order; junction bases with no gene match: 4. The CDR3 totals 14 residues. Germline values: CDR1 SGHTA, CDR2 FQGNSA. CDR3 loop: CASSYRQGENTIYF. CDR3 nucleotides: TGTGCCAGCAGCTACCGACAGGGGGAAAACACCATATATTTT.

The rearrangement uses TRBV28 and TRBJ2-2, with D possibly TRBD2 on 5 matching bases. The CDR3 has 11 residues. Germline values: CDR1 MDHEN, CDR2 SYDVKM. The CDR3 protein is CAGGGTGELFF. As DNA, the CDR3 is TGTGCTGGTGGCGGGACCGGGGAGCTGTTTTTT.

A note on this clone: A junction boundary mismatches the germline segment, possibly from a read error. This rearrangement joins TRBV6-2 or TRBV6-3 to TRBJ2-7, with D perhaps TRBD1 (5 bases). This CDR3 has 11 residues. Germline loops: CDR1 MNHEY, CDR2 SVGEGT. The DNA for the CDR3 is TGTGCCAGCAGTACCACAGGACCCCCGGACTTC. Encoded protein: CASSTTGPPDF.

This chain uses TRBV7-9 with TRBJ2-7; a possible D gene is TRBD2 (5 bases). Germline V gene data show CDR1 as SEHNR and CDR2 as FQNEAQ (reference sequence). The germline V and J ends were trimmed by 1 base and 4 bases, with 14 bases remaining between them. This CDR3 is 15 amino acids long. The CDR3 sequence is CASSLESGNQYEQYF. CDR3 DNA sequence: TGTGCCAGCAGCTTAGAGTCGGGAAACCAATACGAGCAGTACTTC.

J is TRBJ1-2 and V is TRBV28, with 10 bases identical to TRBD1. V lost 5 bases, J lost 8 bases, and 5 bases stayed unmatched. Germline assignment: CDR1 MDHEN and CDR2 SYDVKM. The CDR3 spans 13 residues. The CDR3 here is CASSRGQGDGYTF. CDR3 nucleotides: TGTGCCAGCAGTCGTGGACAGGGGGACGGCTACACCTTC.

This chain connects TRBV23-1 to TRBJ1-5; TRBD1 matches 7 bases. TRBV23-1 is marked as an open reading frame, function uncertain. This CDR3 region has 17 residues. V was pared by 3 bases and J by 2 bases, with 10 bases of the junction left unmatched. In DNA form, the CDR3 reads TGCGCCAGCAGTCACCACTACAGGGGTCATGGCAATCAGCCCCAGCATTTT. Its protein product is CASSHHYRGHGNQPQHF.

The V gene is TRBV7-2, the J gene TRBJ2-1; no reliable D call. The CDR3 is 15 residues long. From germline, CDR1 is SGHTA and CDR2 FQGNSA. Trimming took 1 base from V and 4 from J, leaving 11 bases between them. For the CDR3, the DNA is TGTGCCAGCAGCTTAGGGGCAAACGGATACAATGAGCAGTTCTTC. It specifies CASSLGANGYNEQFF. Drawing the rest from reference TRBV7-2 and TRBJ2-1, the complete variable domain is GAGVSQSPSNKVTEKGKDVELRCDPISGHTALYWYRQSLGQGLEFLIYFQGNSAPDKSGLPSDRFSAERTGGSVSTLTIQRTQQEDSAVYLCASSLGANGYNEQFFGPGTRLTVL.

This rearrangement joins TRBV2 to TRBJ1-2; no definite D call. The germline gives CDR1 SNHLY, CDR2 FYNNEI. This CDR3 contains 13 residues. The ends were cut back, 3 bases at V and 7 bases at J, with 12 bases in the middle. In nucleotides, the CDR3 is TGTGCCAGCAGTGAGGTCTGGGGAGGTGGCTACACCTTC. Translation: CASSEVWGGGYTF.